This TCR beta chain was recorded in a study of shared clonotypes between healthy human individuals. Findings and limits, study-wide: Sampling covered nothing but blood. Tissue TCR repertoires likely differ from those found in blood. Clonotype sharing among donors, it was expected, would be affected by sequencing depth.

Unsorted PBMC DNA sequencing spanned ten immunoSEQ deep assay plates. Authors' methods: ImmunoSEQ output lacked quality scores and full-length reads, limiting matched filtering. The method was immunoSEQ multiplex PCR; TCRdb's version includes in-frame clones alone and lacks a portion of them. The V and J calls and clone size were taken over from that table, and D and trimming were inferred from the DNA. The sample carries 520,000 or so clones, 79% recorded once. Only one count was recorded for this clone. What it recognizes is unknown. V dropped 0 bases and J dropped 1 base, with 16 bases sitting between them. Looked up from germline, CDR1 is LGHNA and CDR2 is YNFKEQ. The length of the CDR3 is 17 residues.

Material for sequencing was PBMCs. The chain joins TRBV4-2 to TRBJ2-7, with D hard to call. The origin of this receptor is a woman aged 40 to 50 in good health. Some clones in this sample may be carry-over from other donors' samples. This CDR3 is CASSQDVMAGESYEQYF. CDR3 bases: TGTGCCAGCAGCCAAGATGTGATGGCAGGCGAATCCTACGAGCAGTACTTC.